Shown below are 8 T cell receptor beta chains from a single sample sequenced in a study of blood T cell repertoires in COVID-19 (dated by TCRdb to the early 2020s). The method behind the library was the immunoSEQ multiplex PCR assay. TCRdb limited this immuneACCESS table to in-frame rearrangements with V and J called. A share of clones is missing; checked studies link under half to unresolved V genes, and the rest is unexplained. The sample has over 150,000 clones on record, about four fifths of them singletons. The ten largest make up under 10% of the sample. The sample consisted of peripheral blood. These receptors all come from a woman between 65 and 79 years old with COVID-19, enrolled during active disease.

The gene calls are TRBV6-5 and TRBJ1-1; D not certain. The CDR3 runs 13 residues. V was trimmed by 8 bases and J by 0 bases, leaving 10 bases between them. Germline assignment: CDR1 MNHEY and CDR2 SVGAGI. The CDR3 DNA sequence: TGTGCCAGCGCGGGCAGTCTGAACACTGAAGCTTTCTTT. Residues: CASAGSLNTEAFF.

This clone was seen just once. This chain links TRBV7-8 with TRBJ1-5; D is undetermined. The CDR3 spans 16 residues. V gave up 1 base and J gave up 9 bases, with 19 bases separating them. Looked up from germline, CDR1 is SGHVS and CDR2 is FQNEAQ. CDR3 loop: CASSLDRSGPGRPQHF. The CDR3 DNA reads TGTGCCAGCAGCTTAGATAGGTCTGGGCCCGGTAGGCCCCAGCATTTT.

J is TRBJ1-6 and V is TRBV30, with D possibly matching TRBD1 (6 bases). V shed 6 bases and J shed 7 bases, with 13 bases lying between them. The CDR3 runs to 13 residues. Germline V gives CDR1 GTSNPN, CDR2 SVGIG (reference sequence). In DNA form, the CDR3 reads TGTGCCTGCCGGGGGGCCAGCAATTCACCCCTCCACTTT. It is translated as CACRGASNSPLHF.

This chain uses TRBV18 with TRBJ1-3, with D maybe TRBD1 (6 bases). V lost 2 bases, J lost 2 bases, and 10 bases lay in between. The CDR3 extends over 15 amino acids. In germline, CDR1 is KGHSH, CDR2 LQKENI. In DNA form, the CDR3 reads TGTGCCAGCTCACCAACAGGGTTCGCTGGAAACACCATATATTTT. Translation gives CASSPTGFAGNTIYF.

The CDR3 is CASTRGHATEAFF. The CDR3 DNA reads as TGTGCCAGCACCAGGGGGCATGCCACTGAAGCTTTCTTT. The chain employs TRBV6-5 and TRBJ1-1; 8 positions match TRBD1. Germline-derived CDR1 and CDR2 are MNHEY and SVGAGI. V lost 7 bases, J lost 4 bases, and 5 bases stayed unmatched. This CDR3 region has 13 residues.

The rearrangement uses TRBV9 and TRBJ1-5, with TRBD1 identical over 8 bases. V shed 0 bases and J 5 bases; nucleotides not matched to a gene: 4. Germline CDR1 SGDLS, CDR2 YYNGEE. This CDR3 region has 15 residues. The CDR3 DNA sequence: TGTGCCAGCAGCGTAGGTACAGGGGGTGATCAGCCCCAGCATTTT. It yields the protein CASSVGTGGDQPQHF.

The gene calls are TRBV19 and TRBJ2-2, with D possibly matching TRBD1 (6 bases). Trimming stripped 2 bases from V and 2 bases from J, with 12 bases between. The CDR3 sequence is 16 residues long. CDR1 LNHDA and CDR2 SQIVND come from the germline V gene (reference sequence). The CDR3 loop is CASSIPRGTNTGELFF. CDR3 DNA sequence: TGTGCCAGTAGTATACCCAGGGGCACAAACACCGGGGAGCTGTTTTTT.

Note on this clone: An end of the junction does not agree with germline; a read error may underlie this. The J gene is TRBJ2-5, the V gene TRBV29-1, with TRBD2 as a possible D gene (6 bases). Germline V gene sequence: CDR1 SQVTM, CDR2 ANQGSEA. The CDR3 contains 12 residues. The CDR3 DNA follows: TGCAGCGCTGAACGGGGGCAAGAGACCCAGTACTTC. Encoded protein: CSAERGQETQYF.